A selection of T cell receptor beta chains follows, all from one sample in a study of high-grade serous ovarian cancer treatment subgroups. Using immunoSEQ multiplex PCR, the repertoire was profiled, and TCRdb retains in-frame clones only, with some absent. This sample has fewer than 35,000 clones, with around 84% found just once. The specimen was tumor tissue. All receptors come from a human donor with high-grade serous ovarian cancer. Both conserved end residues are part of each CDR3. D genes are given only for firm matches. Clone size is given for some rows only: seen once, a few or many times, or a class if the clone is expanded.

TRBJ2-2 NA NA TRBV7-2 TGTGCCAGCAGCTTCATGGGCACCGGGGAGCTGTTTTTT CASSFMGTGELFF
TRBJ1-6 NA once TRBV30 TGTGCCTGGAGTGCAGCGGTACCGAATTCACCCCTCCACTTT CAWSAAVPNSPLHF
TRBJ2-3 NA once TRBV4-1 TGCGCCAGCAGCCCTCTTGGGGGAGGATCAGATACGCAGTATTTT CASSPLGGGSDTQYF
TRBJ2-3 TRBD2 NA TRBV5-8 TGTGCCAGCAGCGTGGGTAGCGGGAGAACAGATACGCAGTATTTT CASSVGSGRTDTQYF
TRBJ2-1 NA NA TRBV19 TGTGCCAGTAGTATCCGAGGGGTTAGCTCCTACAATGAGCAGTTCTTC CASSIRGVSSYNEQFF
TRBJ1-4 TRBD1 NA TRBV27 TGTGCCAGCAGGCCCTTAGGGGGCGCCGGTGAAAAACTGTTTTTT CASRPLGGAGEKLFF
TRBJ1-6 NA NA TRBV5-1 TGCGCCAGCAGCTCGGAAGGAAATTCACCCCTCCACTTT CASSSEGNSPLHF
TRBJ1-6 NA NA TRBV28 TGTGCCAGCAGTTTTGAACTGACGAATTCACCCCTCCACTTT CASSFELTNSPLHF
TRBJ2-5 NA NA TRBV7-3 TGTGCCAGCAGCTTAACGGGACTTACAGAGACCCAGTACTTC CASSLTGLTETQYF
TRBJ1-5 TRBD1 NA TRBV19 TGTGCCAGCGCAGGGGGGGGCGAGCAGCCCCAGCATTTT CASAGGGEQPQHF
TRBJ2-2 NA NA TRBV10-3 TGTGCCATCAGTGAGTCGAACACCGACACCGGGGAGCTGTTTTTT CAISESNTDTGELFF
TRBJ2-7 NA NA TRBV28 TGTGCCAGCAGTCCCCGGTTCCCTCCGCCCTACGAGCAGTACTTC CASSPRFPPPYEQYF
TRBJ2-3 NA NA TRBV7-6 TGTGCCAGCAGCTTAGCTGCTAGCGATGGCACAGATACGCAGTATTTT CASSLAASDGTDTQYF
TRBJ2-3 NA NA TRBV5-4 TGTGCCAGCAGCTTGGCCGGTTTCGGCAAGCCAGATACGCAGTATTTT CASSLAGFGKPDTQYF
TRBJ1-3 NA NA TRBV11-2 TGTGCCAGCAGCGACAGCTCTGGAAACACCATATATTTT CASSDSSGNTIYF
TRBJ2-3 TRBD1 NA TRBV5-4 TGTGCCAGCAGCTTGGGAGCGGGACAGGGGGCGATTCCGCAGTATTTT CASSLGAGQGAIPQYF
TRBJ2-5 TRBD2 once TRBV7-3 TGTGCCAGCAGCTTAGTAGCGGGAACACAAGAGACCCAGTACTTC CASSLVAGTQETQYF
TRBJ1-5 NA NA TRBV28 TGTGCCAGCAGTTTACCCGGGACCCACGCTACCAATCAGCCCCAGCATTTT CASSLPGTHATNQPQHF
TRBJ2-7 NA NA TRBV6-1 TGTGCCAGCAGTGGCCGGGAGTTAAACGAGCAGTACTTC CASSGRELNEQYF
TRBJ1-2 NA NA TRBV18 TGTGCCAGCTCCACACAGGGTGGCTATGGCTACACCTTC CASSTQGGYGYTF
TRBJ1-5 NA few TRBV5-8 TGTGCCAGCAGCACGCAACAGCCCCAGCATTTT CASSTQQPQHF
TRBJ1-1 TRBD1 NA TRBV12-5 TGTGCTAGTGGTTTGGTAATCGTAGCAGGGGGGGACACTGAAGCTTTCTTT CASGLVIVAGGDTEAFF
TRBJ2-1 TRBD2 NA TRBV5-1 TGCGCCAGCAGCTTGGTGGGCACGGTGAGGGGGCCCCTACTAGCGGGCCACAATGAGCAGTTCTTC CASSLVGTVRGPLLAGHNEQFF
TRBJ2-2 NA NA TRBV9 TGTGCCAGCAGCGTAGGAACCGCCGGTAACACCGGGGAGCTGTTTTTT CASSVGTAGNTGELFF
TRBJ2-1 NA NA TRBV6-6 TGTGCCAGCAGCGCCCACTTCAGACTAGACAATGAGCAGTTCTTC CASSAHFRLDNEQFF
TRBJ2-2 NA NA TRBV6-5 TGTGCCAGCAGTTACTCGGGGCAGACGTACACCGGGGAGCTGTTTTTT CASSYSGQTYTGELFF
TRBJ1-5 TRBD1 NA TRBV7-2 TGTGCCAGCAGTACAGGGGAGTATAGCAATCAGCCCCAGCATTTT CASSTGEYSNQPQHF
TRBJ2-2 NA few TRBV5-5 TGTGCCAGCAGCTTGGCGGCGATGACCGGGGAGCTGTTTTTT CASSLAAMTGELFF
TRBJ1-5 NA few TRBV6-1 TGTGCCAGCAGTGAAGGCGCCCATCAGCCCCAGCATTTT CASSEGAHQPQHF
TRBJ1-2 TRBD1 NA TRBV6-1 TGTGCCAGCAGCTCCACAGGGGGCTACTATGGCTACACCTTC CASSSTGGYYGYTF